Given below is one T cell receptor beta chain in context. The antigen is unknown. V lost 4 bases to trimming and J lost 6 bases, with 25 bases between them. Germline V gives CDR1 SGDLS, CDR2 YYNGEE. The CDR3 totals 17 residues. Every participating donor contributed about 10 milliliters of peripheral blood through a draw. Primers used in a second PCR of about 6 to 11 cycles were a sample-barcoded 5' primer and a J-beta primer mix. Every molecule of cDNA carried a tag from a template-switch adaptor with 12 random nucleotides. One entry per CDR3 protein results from TCRdb running MiXCR on the 5' RACE reads. This sample has 790,000 or so distinct CDR3 sequences, with 46% found just once. This specimen belongs to a study of blood T cells in healthy people across ages. The study's findings and limits: A roughly linear fall in TCR beta diversity per million T cells was seen with increasing age. It was the long-lived donors that had more naive CD4+ cells and higher diversity than aged donors.

The chain combines TRBV9 with TRBJ1-2; D possibly corresponds to TRBD1 (6 bases). The TCR comes from an elderly man in good health. Sequenced input: blood. The CDR3 loop reads CASSIATDDRKRDGYTF. The CDR3 bases are TGTGCCAGCAGCATAGCAACTGACGACAGGAAAAGGGATGGCTACACCTTC.